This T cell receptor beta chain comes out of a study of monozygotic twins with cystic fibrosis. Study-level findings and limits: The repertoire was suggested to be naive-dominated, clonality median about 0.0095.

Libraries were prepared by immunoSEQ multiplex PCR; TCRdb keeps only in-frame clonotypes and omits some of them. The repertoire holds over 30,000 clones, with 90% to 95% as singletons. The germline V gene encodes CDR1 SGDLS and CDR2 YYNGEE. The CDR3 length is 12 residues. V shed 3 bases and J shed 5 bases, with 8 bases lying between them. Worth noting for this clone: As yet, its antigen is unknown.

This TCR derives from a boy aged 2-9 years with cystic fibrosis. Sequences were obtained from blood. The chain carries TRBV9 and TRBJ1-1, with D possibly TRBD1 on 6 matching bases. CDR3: CASSARGTEAFF. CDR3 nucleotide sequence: TGTGCCAGCAGCGCGAGGGGGACTGAAGCTTTCTTT.